One sample yielded the 6 T cell receptor beta chains listed below, sequenced in a study of blood T cell repertoires in COVID-19. Data came from immunoSEQ multiplex PCR; TCRdb stores just in-frame clones and leaves some out. Here the sample spans 280,000 or so clones, around 88% being singletons. Sample: peripheral blood. The receptors originated from a woman aged 25 to 45 who had recovered from COVID-19.

The chain has TRBV28 and TRBJ1-1, with D hard to call. The V and J ends lost 7 bases and 2 bases respectively, with 8 bases between them. From germline, CDR1 is MDHEN and CDR2 SYDVKM. The CDR3 is made up of 12 amino acids. In nucleotides, the CDR3 is TGTGCCAGCATTCGGAGTAACACTGAAGCTTTCTTT. Its protein is CASIRSNTEAFF.

This clone was seen a few times. This chain joins TRBV19 and TRBJ1-5, with TRBD1 as a possible D gene (5 bases). V was trimmed by 1 base and J by 4 bases, leaving 11 bases between them. The germline V gene has CDR1 LNHDA and CDR2 SQIVND (reference sequence). The length of the CDR3 is 15 residues. The CDR3 reads CASSIAQGSNQPQHF. Here the CDR3 DNA reads TGTGCCAGTAGTATAGCTCAGGGTTCGAATCAGCCCCAGCATTTT.

The genes are TRBV18 and TRBJ1-2, with 9 positions matching TRBD1. Germline CDR1 KGHSH, CDR2 LQKENI. This CDR3 spans 14 amino acids. The V gene end was trimmed by 0 bases and the J gene end by 5 bases; junction bases not matched to a gene: 1. The CDR3 sequence is CASSPPDRGYGYTF. The CDR3 DNA reads TGTGCCAGCTCACCACCGGACAGGGGATATGGCTACACCTTC.

The chain combines TRBV19 with TRBJ2-6; D gene uncertain. CDR3 length: 15 residues. Trimming stripped 3 bases from V and 1 base from J, with 7 bases between. Looked up from germline, CDR1 is LNHDA and CDR2 is SQIVND (reference sequence). The DNA of the CDR3 is TGTGCCAGTAGTATGTTAACTTCTGGGGCCAACGTCCTGACTTTC. Encoded protein: CASSMLTSGANVLTF. The variable domain in full, with the rest retrieved from reference TRBV19 and TRBJ2-6, is DGGITQSPKYLFRKEGQNVTLSCEQNLNHDAMYWYRQDPGQGLRLIYYSQIVNDFQKGDIAEGYSVSREKKESFPLTVTSAQKNPTAFYLCASSMLTSGANVLTFGAGSRLTVL.

This clone was detected many times. The V call is TRBV6-4, the J call TRBJ2-2; 9 nucleotides align to TRBD2. Germline-derived CDR1 and CDR2 are MRHNA and SNTAGT. The CDR3 is made up of 15 amino acids. V lost 4 bases and J lost 1; bases outside the gene matches: 1. CDR3 protein: CASSVSGGNTGELFF. CDR3 sequence (DNA): TGTGCCAGCAGTGTTAGCGGGGGGAACACCGGGGAGCTGTTTTTT.

This chain joins TRBV29-1 and TRBJ2-2, with 7 bases fitting TRBD2. Per germline, CDR1 SQVTM and CDR2 ANQGSEA. Trimming took 7 bases from V and 0 from J; bases not matched to a gene: 5. CDR3 size: 14 residues. The CDR3 here is CSGGGDSNTGELFF. The DNA of the CDR3 is TGCAGCGGTGGGGGGGACTCGAACACCGGGGAGCTGTTTTTT.